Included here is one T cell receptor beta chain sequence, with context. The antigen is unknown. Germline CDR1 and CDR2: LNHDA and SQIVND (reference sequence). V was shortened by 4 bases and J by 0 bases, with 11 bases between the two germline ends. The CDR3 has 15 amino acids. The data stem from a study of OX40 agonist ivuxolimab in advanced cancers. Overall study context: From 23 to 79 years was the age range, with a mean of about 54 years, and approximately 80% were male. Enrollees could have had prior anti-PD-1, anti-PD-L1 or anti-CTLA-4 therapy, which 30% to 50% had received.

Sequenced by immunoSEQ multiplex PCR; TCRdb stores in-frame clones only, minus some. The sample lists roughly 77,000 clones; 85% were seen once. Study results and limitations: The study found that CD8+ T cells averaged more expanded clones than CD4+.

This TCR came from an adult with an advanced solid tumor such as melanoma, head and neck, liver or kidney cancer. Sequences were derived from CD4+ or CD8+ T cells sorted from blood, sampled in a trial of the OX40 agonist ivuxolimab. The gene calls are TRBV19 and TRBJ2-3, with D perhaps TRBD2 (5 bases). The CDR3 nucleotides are TGTGCCAGTAGTAGAACGTGGACTAGCACAGATACGCAGTATTTT. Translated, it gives CASSRTWTSTDTQYF.